Each of the 9 T cell receptor beta chains below was sequenced from the same sample in a study of blood T cell repertoires in COVID-19. Profiled with immunoSEQ multiplex PCR; TCRdb holds only in-frame clones, not every one. The sample records a few hundred thousand clones, more than 80% being singletons. The sample comprised peripheral blood. All receptors come from a woman of 80 years or more with acute or convalescent COVID-19.

The V call is TRBV12-5, the J call TRBJ1-6; 9 nucleotides line up with TRBD1. This CDR3 is built from 15 residues. CDR1 LGHNT and CDR2 FRNRAP come from the germline V gene. The trim removed 6 bases at V and 8 bases at J, leaving 8 bases unmatched. As DNA, the CDR3 is TGTGCTAGTGGCAGACCGGGACAGGGCTATTCACCCCTCCACTTT. Translating gives CASGRPGQGYSPLHF.

This clone has a handful of counts. The chain links TRBV7-2 to TRBJ1-1, with D perhaps TRBD1 (5 bases). Germline CDR1 SGHTA, CDR2 FQGNSA. V was pared by 4 bases and J by 4 bases, with 13 bases between. This CDR3 comprises 14 residues. CDR3 nucleotides: TGTGCCAGCAGCTACCAACCCCAGGGCACTGAAGCTTTCTTT. Its translation: CASSYQPQGTEAFF.

CDR3 sequence reads: CASTPGRSYGYTF. Here the CDR3 DNA reads TGTGCCAGCACCCCCGGGAGAAGCTATGGCTACACCTTC. The rearrangement links TRBV12-3 or TRBV12-4 to TRBJ1-2; no clear D. Trimming removed 7 bases at V and 4 bases at J, with 13 bases between. The CDR3 totals 13 residues.

The genes are TRBV5-1 and TRBJ2-2; 8 bases map to TRBD1. V lost 4 bases and J lost 5; bases outside the gene matches: 4. The germline V gene encodes CDR1 SGHRS and CDR2 YFSETQ. The CDR3 runs to 14 residues. CDR3 in amino acids: CASSQGQETGELFF. The CDR3 DNA reads TGCGCCAGCAGCCAGGGACAGGAGACCGGGGAGCTGTTTTTT.

This clone was counted only a few times. CDR3 nucleotides: TGTGCCAGCAGCAGTACAGGGCTCCAGCCCCAGCATTTT. Its translation: CASSSTGLQPQHF. The genes are TRBV7-8 and TRBJ1-5; perhaps TRBD1 as D (6 bases). Germline V lookup: CDR1 SGHVS, CDR2 FQNEAQ. The CDR3 runs 13 residues. V was shortened by 5 bases and J by 7 bases, with 12 bases between the two germline ends.

The rearrangement uses TRBV9 and TRBJ2-2, with 15 bases aligning to TRBD2. V lost 3 bases, J lost 1 base, and 7 bases stayed unmatched. The CDR3 contains 19 residues. Germline V gene data show CDR1 as SGDLS and CDR2 as YYNGEE. The CDR3 DNA follows: TGTGCCAGCAGCGCCCGGACTAGCGGGAGGGCCGGGAACACCGGGGAGCTGTTTTTT. This translates into CASSARTSGRAGNTGELFF.

The V and J genes are TRBV3-1 (or the pseudogene TRBV3-2) and TRBJ2-1; perhaps TRBD2 as D (6 bases). This CDR3 has 15 residues. The V gene's germline CDR1 is LGHDT and CDR2 YNNKEL (reference sequence). The germline V and J ends were trimmed by 3 bases and 5 bases, with 14 bases remaining between them. The CDR3 region is CASSHGWGGNNEQFF. The CDR3 coding sequence is TGTGCCAGCAGCCACGGATGGGGAGGCAACAATGAGCAGTTCTTC.

This rearrangement joins TRBV5-1 to TRBJ2-7; TRBD1 matches 10 bases. V lost 4 bases to trimming and J lost 5 bases; unmatched junction nucleotides: 3. Germline V gives CDR1 SGHRS, CDR2 YFSETQ. The CDR3 spans 13 residues. CDR3 in DNA: TGCGCCAGCAGCGGGGGACAGGGGAACGAGCAGTACTTC. Protein product: CASSGGQGNEQYF.

This clone was detected a few times. The rearrangement links TRBV18 to TRBJ1-2, with D tentatively TRBD1 (6 bases). This CDR3 has 16 residues. V lost 3 bases, J lost 4 bases, and 18 bases lay in between. The germline V gene has CDR1 KGHSH and CDR2 LQKENI. The CDR3 region is CASSPPSSGHSYGYTF. Written as DNA, the CDR3 is TGTGCCAGCTCACCTCCGTCTTCGGGACATTCCTATGGCTACACCTTC.